These 22 T cell receptor beta chains were sequenced from one sample in a study of regulatory T cells in long-lasting Graves disease. Time point denoted: newly diagnosed GD, antithyroid drugs for less than 3 months. The TCR library was made from RNA extracted from PBMCs. iRepertoire HTBI primers and Arm-PCR of CDR3 regions built TCR beta libraries. Each CDR3 protein is one row after TCRdb ran MiXCR on the multiplex PCR reads. Of about 500,000 distinct CDR3 sequences in the sample, 12% were seen once. In addition, the sample was reused for a study of T cells in Graves' hyperthyroidism and ophthalmopathy.

The sample was peripheral blood mononuclear cells (PBMCs), taken at new diagnosis, from a patient treated with antithyroid drugs. These receptors were obtained from a woman aged 25 to 39 with Graves disease.

The gene calls are TRBV13 and TRBJ1-1; D is perhaps TRBD1 (6 bases). This CDR3 comprises 14 residues. Germline V gene lookup returns CDR1 PRHDT and CDR2 FYEKMQ (reference sequence). V was cut by 5 bases and J by 7 bases, with 17 bases left in between. In DNA, the CDR3 is TGTGCCAGCAGCGTCCGGGGGGGGCTGATTGAAGCTTTCTTT. It specifies CASSVRGGLIEAFF.

This clonotype was recorded at least ten times. The chain links TRBV11-3 to TRBJ2-1, with D tentatively TRBD2 (5 bases). V shed 1 base and J shed 5 bases, with 9 bases lying between them. The CDR3 is 14 amino acids. CDR1 is SGHNT and CDR2 is YENEEA in the germline V gene. In nucleotides, the CDR3 is TGTGCCAGCAGCTTAGGGCGGGTGAACAATGAGCAGTTCTTC. Its protein product is CASSLGRVNNEQFF.

This chain connects TRBV20-1 to TRBJ1-6, with TRBD1 identical over 7 bases. Germline CDR1 and CDR2: DFQATT and SNEGSKA (reference sequence). The CDR3 covers 14 residues. V shed 6 bases and J 7 bases; nucleotides not matched to a gene: 9. For the CDR3, the DNA is TGCAGTGCAATAACAGGGGACCGCAATTCACCCCTCCACTTT. This translates into CSAITGDRNSPLHF.

The V and J genes are TRBV9 and TRBJ2-7; 9 bases agree with TRBD2. Germline trimming cut 4 bases from V and 3 bases from J; bases unmatched to any gene: 8. The CDR3 runs to 15 residues. Germline V gives CDR1 SGDLS, CDR2 YYNGEE. CDR3 protein: CASSLGTSSFYEQYF. The CDR3 coding sequence is TGTGCCAGCAGCTTGGGGACTAGCTCATTCTACGAGCAGTACTTC.

This clonotype has a handful of counts. V gene TRBV20-1 combines with J gene TRBJ1-2; 7 bases align to TRBD1. V was clipped by 1 base and J by 4 bases; unmatched bases: 6. CDR3 length: 14 amino acids. The V gene's germline CDR1 is DFQATT and CDR2 SNEGSKA (reference sequence). CDR3 nucleotides: TGCAGTGCTAGAGCCAGGGGGTTGGGCTATGGCTACACCTTC. Amino acid sequence: CSARARGLGYGYTF.

This clonotype was counted ten times or more. The J gene is TRBJ1-4, the V gene TRBV11-3, with 8 bases lining up with TRBD1. The germline V gene encodes CDR1 SGHNT and CDR2 YENEEA. The CDR3 totals 16 residues. The J segment lost 8 bases and the V segment lost 1 base, leaving 9 bases of the junction unmatched. The CDR3 spells CASSLVRGQGGEKLFF. The CDR3 DNA follows: TGTGCCAGCAGCTTAGTCCGAGGACAGGGAGGCGAAAAACTGTTTTTT.

The sample holds a few counts of this clonotype. In DNA, the CDR3 is TGTGCCAGTACCCAAACAGGGAGGCAGCCCCAGCATTTT. It specifies CASTQTGRQPQHF. This chain connects TRBV19 to TRBJ1-5, with D maybe TRBD1 (6 bases). The V gene's germline CDR1 is LNHDA and CDR2 SQIVND (reference sequence). Trimming removed 7 bases from V and 7 bases from J, with 14 bases in between. The CDR3 is 13 residues long.

The chain links TRBV9 to TRBJ1-1, with D perhaps TRBD1 (5 bases). CDR3 length equals 15 residues. Germline values: CDR1 SGDLS, CDR2 YYNGEE. V was trimmed by 0 bases and J by 1 base, leaving 10 bases between them. CDR3 sequence (DNA): TGTGCCAGCAGCGTAGTAGACAGCGGGAACACTGAAGCTTTCTTT. The encoded protein is CASSVVDSGNTEAFF.

The sample holds many counts of this clonotype. The chain combines TRBV30 with TRBJ1-4, with D possibly matching TRBD1 (6 bases). The germline CDR1 and CDR2 sequences are GTSNPN and SVGIG (reference sequence). The V and J ends lost 6 bases and 10 bases respectively, with 15 bases between them. This CDR3 comprises 12 residues. CDR3 region: CACKGWGAKLFF. CDR3 in DNA: TGTGCCTGTAAAGGTTGGGGGGCAAAACTGTTTTTT.

Concerning this clonotype: A read error is possible here, since a much larger clone lies one base away. The chain combines TRBV19 with TRBJ1-6; tentatively, D is TRBD1 (6 bases). Germline values: CDR1 LNHDA, CDR2 SQIVND (reference sequence). This CDR3 region has 12 residues. The DNA for the CDR3 is TGTGCCAGTCGGGGGCGAGGTTCACACCTCCACTTT. It encodes CASRGRGSHLHF. Together with reference TRBV19 and TRBJ1-6, the CDR3 gives the full variable domain: DGGITQSPKYLFRKEGQNVTLSCEQNLNHDAMYWYRQDPGQGLRLIYYSQIVNDFQKGDIAEGYSVSREKKESFPLTVTSAQKNPTAFYLCASRGRGSHLHFGNGTRLTVT.

This clonotype was seen ten or more times. The V and J genes are TRBV12-3 or TRBV12-4 and TRBJ2-1; the match to TRBD2 covers 10 bases. CDR3 size: 15 residues. V trimming: 6 bases; J trimming: 4 bases; junction bases outside the gene matches: 6. CDR3 DNA: TGTGCCAGCAGCCCAGCGGGAGGGCTATACAATGAGCAGTTCTTC. As protein: CASSPAGGLYNEQFF.

The table lists this clonotype with a few counts. This CDR3 reads CASSLRTDEQYF. The DNA of the CDR3 is TGTGCCAGCAGTTTACGTACGGACGAGCAGTACTTC. This sequence joins TRBV28 and TRBJ2-5; D gene uncertain. The last part of the DNA fits TRBJ2-7 better; the J call may be wrong. The CDR3 runs 12 residues. Germline V lookup: CDR1 MDHEN, CDR2 SYDVKM.

With respect to this clonotype: This may stem from a read error, because a much larger clone lies one nucleotide away. The CDR3 nucleotides are TGTGCCAGCAGCTTAGAAGCGGGGGTACCAACCGAGCACTTCTTC. This gives the protein CASSLEAGVPTEHFF. The V and J genes are TRBV11-2 and TRBJ2-1; 8 bases line up with TRBD2. The CDR3 runs 15 residues. CDR1 is SGHAT and CDR2 is FQNNGV in the germline V gene.

The sample holds a few counts of this clonotype. The chain links TRBV20-1 to TRBJ1-2; 8 nucleotides line up with TRBD1. Germline V lookup: CDR1 DFQATT, CDR2 SNEGSKA (reference sequence). V shed 7 bases, J shed 5 bases, and the junction held 3 bases outside the gene matches. The CDR3 length is 11 residues. For the CDR3, the DNA is TGCAGTGTCACAGGGGGGTATGGCTACACCTTC. Protein sequence: CSVTGGYGYTF.

This clonotype was seen only a few times. V and J are TRBV29-1 and TRBJ2-5; the match to TRBD1 covers 7 bases. CDR1 is SQVTM, CDR2 ANQGSEA, per germline. The CDR3 contains 12 residues. After removal of 5 bases from V and 4 bases from J, the junction contained 4 bases not matched to a gene. In DNA, the CDR3 is TGCAGCGTTAGGACAGGTTCAGAGACCCAGTACTTC. Amino acid sequence: CSVRTGSETQYF.

Concerning this clonotype itself: The likely explanation is a read error, given a far larger clone one base away. The genes are TRBV6-9 and TRBJ1-6; D unresolved. The CDR3 length is 12 residues. Looked up from germline, CDR1 is MNHGY and CDR2 is SVAAGI. V lost 3 bases and J lost 8, with 5 bases in between. The CDR3 spells CASSYGYSPLHF. CDR3 nucleotides: TGTGCCAGCAGTTACGGGTATTCACCCCTCCACTTT.

This sequence joins TRBV25-1 and TRBJ1-1; D not resolved. Germline CDR1 is MGHDK and CDR2 is SYGVNS. The V and J ends lost 6 bases and 2 bases respectively, with 10 bases between them. The CDR3 extends over 13 amino acids. The CDR3 spells CASRGPVNTEAFF. DNA for the CDR3: TGTGCCAGCAGGGGCCCTGTTAACACTGAAGCTTTCTTT.

This clonotype has a single count. The chain carries TRBV27 and TRBJ1-2; D ambiguous. Trimming removed 1 base from V and 2 bases from J, with 14 bases in between. The length of the CDR3 is 16 residues. CDR1 and CDR2 (germline): MNHEY, SMNVEV (reference sequence). DNA for the CDR3: TGTGCCAGCAGTTTATTCCCCCCGGACGGAAACTATGGCTACACCTTC. As protein: CASSLFPPDGNYGYTF.

This clonotype was detected many times. The chain recombines TRBV7-2 with TRBJ2-7, with 8 nucleotides matching TRBD2. Germline CDR1 is SGHTA and CDR2 is FQGNSA. CDR3 size: 16 residues. Unmatched junction bases numbered 11, after V lost 5 bases and J lost 2 bases. The CDR3 sequence: CASSPITAGEPYEQYF. In nucleotides, the CDR3 is TGTGCCAGCAGCCCGATAACAGCGGGAGAACCCTACGAGCAGTACTTC.

In this sample, this clonotype turned up a few times. The chain is built from TRBV2 and TRBJ2-7; perhaps TRBD2 as D (6 bases). The CDR3 has 14 amino acids. Germline CDR1 and CDR2: SNHLY and FYNNEI. V lost 3 bases and J 7 bases, leaving 16 bases between the germline ends. This CDR3 reads CASSDPGGTLEQYF. The CDR3 DNA reads TGTGCCAGCAGTGACCCCGGCGGGACTCTGGAGCAGTACTTC. Filled out from reference TRBV2 and TRBJ2-7, the complete variable domain reads EPEVTQTPSHQVTQMGQEVILRCVPISNHLYFYWYRQILGQKVEFLVSFYNNEISEKSEIFDDQFSVERPDGSNFTLKIRSTKLEDSAMYFCASSDPGGTLEQYFGPGTRLTVT.

This clonotype has ten or more counts. The rearrangement joins TRBV7-2 to TRBJ1-6, with 7 nucleotides matching TRBD1. This CDR3 is built from 16 residues. Germline V CDR1 and CDR2: SGHTA, FQGNSA. The junction had 9 bases not matched to a gene; V was cut back by 6 bases and J by 4 bases. CDR3 amino acids: CASSNIRDRYNSPLHF. The CDR3 coding sequence is TGTGCCAGCAGTAACATTCGGGACAGATATAATTCACCCCTCCACTTT.

V usage is TRBV5-6 and J usage is TRBJ1-1, with TRBD1 matching over 8 bases. The CDR3 consists of 13 residues. V trimming: 4 bases; J trimming: 6 bases; junction bases outside the gene matches: 5. The germline CDR1 and CDR2 sequences are SGHDT and YYEEEE. This CDR3 is CASSAQGAAEAFF. CDR3 sequence (DNA): TGTGCCAGCAGCGCTCAGGGGGCCGCTGAAGCTTTCTTT. Based on the CDR3 plus reference TRBV5-6 and TRBJ1-1, the full variable domain is DAGVTQSPTHLIKTRGQQVTLRCSPKSGHDTVSWYQQALGQGPQFIFQYYEEEERQRGNFPDRFSGHQFPNYSSELNVNALLLGDSALYLCASSAQGAAEAFFGQGTRLTVV.